The 29 T cell receptor beta chains below come from one sample, sequenced in a study of OX40 agonist ivuxolimab in advanced cancers. Produced via immunoSEQ multiplex PCR; TCRdb's table is partial and in-frame only. This table holds roughly 42,000 clones, approximately 86% found once. Sequences were derived from CD4+ or CD8+ T cells sorted from blood, sampled in a trial of the OX40 agonist ivuxolimab. The receptor set was obtained from an adult with an advanced solid tumor such as melanoma, head and neck, liver or kidney cancer.

J is TRBJ1-1 and V is TRBV29-1; TRBD1 might be the D (5 bases). Germline CDR1 reads SQVTM; CDR2 reads ANQGSEA. The V end lost 7 bases, the J end lost 1 base, and 10 bases lay between the germline ends. This CDR3 has 12 residues. CDR3 protein: CSALRGNTEAFF. CDR3 in DNA: TGCAGCGCGCTTAGGGGGAACACTGAAGCTTTCTTT.

The chain employs TRBV28 and TRBJ2-7; 12 positions match TRBD2. The CDR3 length is 14 residues. J lost 6 bases, V lost 10 bases, and 10 bases had no gene match. Germline CDR1 is MDHEN and CDR2 is SYDVKM. CDR3 nucleotides: TGTGCCATACGCTCCTCTAGCGGGAGGGCCGAGCAGTACTTC. This sequence encodes CAIRSSSGRAEQYF.

The J gene is TRBJ2-1, the V gene TRBV27; no clear D gene. The germline V and J ends were trimmed by 5 bases and 8 bases, with 22 bases remaining between them. The germline CDR1 and CDR2 sequences are MNHEY and SMNVEV (reference sequence). This CDR3 has 16 residues. The CDR3 spells CASSPLSSVVAHEQFF. DNA of the CDR3: TGTGCCAGCAGTCCCCTCTCCAGCGTCGTGGCCCATGAGCAGTTCTTC.

The V and J genes are TRBV4-1 and TRBJ1-2; a possible D gene is TRBD1 (5 bases). Germline lookup yields CDR1 MGHRA and CDR2 YSYEKL. Trimming left V 0 bases short and J 2 bases short, with 10 bases between. This CDR3 has 15 residues. The CDR3 loop is CASSQERGGNYGYTF. CDR3 coding DNA: TGCGCCAGCAGCCAAGAAAGGGGTGGAAACTATGGCTACACCTTC.

This clone appeared once. This rearrangement joins TRBV27 to TRBJ2-1; perhaps TRBD1 as D (6 bases). Germline loops: CDR1 MNHEY, CDR2 SMNVEV (reference sequence). Trimming removed 0 bases at V and 1 base at J, with 7 bases between. CDR3 size: 15 residues. The CDR3 reads CASSLSGASYNEQFF. The CDR3 DNA reads as TGTGCCAGCAGTTTATCGGGGGCATCCTACAATGAGCAGTTCTTC.

The chain couples TRBV9 to TRBJ2-7, with no clear D. Trimming stripped 0 bases from V and 6 bases from J, with 10 bases between. Looked up from germline, CDR1 is SGDLS and CDR2 is YYNGEE. The CDR3 has 13 residues. CDR3 nucleotides: TGTGCCAGCAGCGTAGAGTCCCACGCCGAGCAGTACTTC. This translates into CASSVESHAEQYF.

The chain links TRBV27 to TRBJ1-1; perhaps TRBD1 as D (6 bases). This CDR3 has 15 residues. Germline V gene data show CDR1 as MNHEY and CDR2 as SMNVEV (reference sequence). Deletions cut 4 bases from V and 4 bases from J, with 16 bases between. This chain's CDR3 is CASSYGGPRSTEAFF. The CDR3 nucleotides are TGTGCCAGCAGTTACGGGGGCCCAAGGAGCACTGAAGCTTTCTTT.

The sample holds one count of this clone. The V and J genes are TRBV5-4 and TRBJ2-7; TRBD1 matches at 7 bases. This CDR3 has 16 residues. V was pared by 4 bases and J by 1 base, with 11 bases of the junction left unmatched. Germline-derived CDR1 and CDR2 are SGHNT and YYREEE (reference sequence). In nucleotides, the CDR3 is TGTGCCAGCAGCACTCATACGGGACAGCCATCCTACGAGCAGTACTTC. Protein: CASSTHTGQPSYEQYF.

V usage is TRBV29-1 and J usage is TRBJ2-3; D possibly corresponds to TRBD2 (7 bases). Germline values: CDR1 SQVTM, CDR2 ANQGSEA. V dropped 4 bases and J dropped 0 bases, with 17 bases sitting between them. The length of the CDR3 is 16 residues. CDR3 in amino acids: CSVGGGVLSSTDTQYF. Here the CDR3 DNA reads TGCAGCGTTGGGGGGGGCGTCCTCTCTAGCACAGATACGCAGTATTTT.

The chain couples TRBV4-2 to TRBJ2-3; 10 nucleotides align to TRBD2. Trimming at V came to 1 base and at J to 6 bases, leaving 4 bases not matched to a gene. The CDR3 is 15 amino acids. Per germline, CDR1 LGHNA and CDR2 YNFKEQ. The CDR3 region is CASSQGGLAKDTQYF. CDR3 sequence (DNA): TGTGCCAGCAGCCAAGGGGGACTAGCGAAGGATACGCAGTATTTT.

CDR3 bases: TGTGCCAGCAGCGTAGGCCCAGGGGGAAACTACGAGCAGTACTTC. Translating gives CASSVGPGGNYEQYF. The chain is built from TRBV9 and TRBJ2-7, with 7 positions matching TRBD1. Germline lookup yields CDR1 SGDLS and CDR2 YYNGEE. This CDR3 comprises 15 residues. The junction had 6 bases not matched to a gene; V was cut back by 0 bases and J by 3 bases.

The rearrangement uses TRBV2 and TRBJ2-1; the match to TRBD2 covers 11 bases. The V segment lost 6 bases and the J segment 7 bases; nucleotides outside the gene matches: 8. Germline loops: CDR1 SNHLY, CDR2 FYNNEI. The CDR3 is 15 amino acids. Here the CDR3 DNA reads TGTGCCAGCAGATTAGCGGGAGGGCCTGGAAATGAGCAGTTCTTC. This translates into CASRLAGGPGNEQFF.

The chain carries TRBV27 and TRBJ2-7; weak D call: TRBD2 (6 bases). Germline loops: CDR1 MNHEY, CDR2 SMNVEV (reference sequence). Trimming stripped 4 bases from V and 2 bases from J, with 15 bases between. The CDR3 covers 15 residues. Written as DNA, the CDR3 is TGTGCCAGCAGTTATGGGGGGTACTCGACCTACGAGCAGTACTTC. Translated, it gives CASSYGGYSTYEQYF.

The chain employs TRBV15 and TRBJ2-5, with 14 bases lining up with TRBD2. Germline V gene data show CDR1 as LNHNV and CDR2 as YYDKDF (reference sequence). The CDR3 extends over 18 amino acids. Losses at the gene ends were 1 base for V and 4 bases for J; bases not matched to a gene: 8. CDR3 in DNA: TGTGCCACCAGCAGAGTCGGGGGACTAGCGGGAGTCGCAGAGACCCAGTACTTC. Amino acid sequence: CATSRVGGLAGVAETQYF.

Comment on this clone: A read error may produce the germline difference seen at one junction end. The chain recombines TRBV14 with TRBJ2-5; 12 nucleotides agree with TRBD2. Germline assignment: CDR1 SGHDN and CDR2 FVKESK. The CDR3 spans 14 residues. CDR3 in amino acids: CASSQRLAGEAQYF. The CDR3 bases are TGTGCCAGCAGCCAACGACTAGCGGGAGAGGCCCAGTACTTC.

The chain links TRBV13 to TRBJ2-7; D is uncertain. Germline V gene lookup returns CDR1 PRHDT and CDR2 FYEKMQ (reference sequence). Deletions cut 0 bases from V and 6 bases from J, with 9 bases between. The length of the CDR3 is 13 residues. Here the CDR3 DNA reads TGTGCCAGCAGCTTAGGCGACGGGCGCGAGCAGTACTTC. Translated, it gives CASSLGDGREQYF.

The rearrangement uses TRBV19 and TRBJ2-1; 7 bases are shared with TRBD2. V lost 5 bases, J lost 10 bases, and 8 bases stayed unmatched. The CDR3 has 13 residues. The V gene's germline CDR1 is LNHDA and CDR2 SQIVND (reference sequence). The CDR3 nucleotides are TGTGCCAGTAGTGACCGATGGGGGGGGGAGCAGTTCTTC. Protein product: CASSDRWGGEQFF.

The rearrangement joins TRBV5-1 to TRBJ2-3; D may be TRBD1 (5 bases). The CDR3 sequence is 15 residues long. Trimming pared 0 bases from V and 0 bases from J, leaving 8 bases between. Germline values: CDR1 SGHRS, CDR2 YFSETQ. The CDR3 sequence: CASSLEGWSTDTQYF. The CDR3 DNA is TGCGCCAGCAGCTTGGAGGGGTGGAGCACAGATACGCAGTATTTT.

This sequence joins TRBV27 and TRBJ1-1; a weak D match, TRBD1 (5 bases). Germline V CDR1 and CDR2: MNHEY, SMNVEV (reference sequence). The CDR3 is 14 residues long. V was cut by 2 bases and J by 4 bases, with 11 bases left in between. CDR3 sequence: CASSLVQGGTEAFF. The CDR3 DNA follows: TGTGCCAGCAGTTTAGTTCAGGGAGGCACTGAAGCTTTCTTT.

The chain recombines TRBV19 with TRBJ1-1, with D possibly TRBD1 on 5 matching bases. The V end lost 7 bases, the J end lost 1 base, and 16 bases lay between the germline ends. The germline V gene has CDR1 LNHDA and CDR2 SQIVND (reference sequence). The CDR3 runs 15 residues. In DNA form, the CDR3 reads TGTGCCAGTAACTGGGGGGGAACGGGGAACACTGAAGCTTTCTTT. It translates to CASNWGGTGNTEAFF.

This clone was found a few times. V usage is TRBV15 and J usage is TRBJ1-2; D is unresolved. The V end was cut by 6 bases, the J end by 2 bases, with 10 bases between. The CDR3 totals 13 residues. The V gene's germline CDR1 is LNHNV and CDR2 YYDKDF (reference sequence). CDR3 nucleotide sequence: TGTGCCACCAGTACGGCCTCGAACTATGGCTACACCTTC. It is translated as CATSTASNYGYTF.

This chain uses TRBV9 with TRBJ1-1; D gene uncertain. Germline V CDR1 and CDR2: SGDLS, YYNGEE. The V end was cut by 5 bases, the J end by 7 bases, with 18 bases between. The CDR3 has 14 residues. DNA of the CDR3: TGTGCCAGCAGGGAACTGACGAGGGCGAATGAAGCTTTCTTT. It specifies CASRELTRANEAFF. Based on the CDR3 plus reference TRBV9 and TRBJ1-1, the full variable domain is DSGVTQTPKHLITATGQRVTLRCSPRSGDLSVYWYQQSLDQGLQFLIQYYNGEERAKGNILERFSAQQFPDLHSELNLSSLELGDSALYFCASRELTRANEAFFGQGTRLTVV.

This chain connects TRBV4-1 to TRBJ1-5; D is possibly TRBD1 (5 bases). The V end was cut by 4 bases, the J end by 5 bases, with 9 bases between. The CDR3 length is 13 residues. The germline V gene has CDR1 MGHRA and CDR2 YSYEKL. The CDR3 DNA reads TGCGCCAGCAGCCGTGAAGGGGATCAGCCCCAGCATTTT. It translates to CASSREGDQPQHF.

Remarks on this clone: A far larger clone is off by one base, so a read error is likely. The V call is TRBV19, the J call TRBJ1-5; 7 bases align to TRBD1. This CDR3 contains 14 residues. After removal of 6 bases from V and 6 bases from J, the junction contained 8 bases not matched to a gene. Germline loops: CDR1 LNHDA, CDR2 SQIVND (reference sequence). CDR3 sequence (DNA): TGTGCCAGTAGGCGAACAGGGGCAGGTCAGCCCCAGCATTTT. Protein: CASRRTGAGQPQHF. Combining the CDR3 with reference TRBV19 and TRBJ1-5 gives the whole variable domain DGGITQSPKYLFRKEGQNVTLSCEQNLNHDAMYWYRQDPGQGLRLIYYSQIVNDFQKGDIAEGYSVSREKKESFPLTVTSAQKNPTAFYLCASRRTGAGQPQHFGDGTRLSIL.

The chain joins TRBV9 to TRBJ2-2; 7 bases agree with TRBD2. After removal of 0 bases from V and 7 bases from J, the junction contained 18 bases not matched to a gene. CDR3 length: 19 residues. The germline gives CDR1 SGDLS, CDR2 YYNGEE. In DNA form, the CDR3 reads TGTGCCAGCAGCGTAGGTCAGCCCCCGACTAGCATCGTTATCGGGGAGCTGTTTTTT. As protein: CASSVGQPPTSIVIGELFF.

In its sample, this clone was seen once. V gene TRBV6-6 combines with J gene TRBJ1-1; D uncertain. With 4 bases removed from V and 10 bases from J, the gap between germline ends came to 19 bases. Germline CDR1 is MNHNY and CDR2 is SVGAGI (reference sequence). This CDR3 comprises 14 residues. The CDR3, as DNA: TGTGCCAGCAGTTTTAGAGTAGGAAACTCCTTAGCTTTCTTT. It translates to CASSFRVGNSLAFF.

The V call is TRBV5-1, the J call TRBJ2-7, with a tentative D call TRBD2 (5 bases). The CDR3 covers 14 residues. In germline, CDR1 is SGHRS, CDR2 YFSETQ. The V end lost 2 bases, the J end lost 4 bases, and 13 bases lay between the germline ends. The CDR3 DNA reads as TGCGCCAGCAGCTTCGGCCCAGACTATTACGAGCAGTACTTC. Encoded protein: CASSFGPDYYEQYF. The entire variable domain, with the rest obtained from reference TRBV5-1 and TRBJ2-7, is as follows: KAGVTQTPRYLIKTRGQQVTLSCSPISGHRSVSWYQQTPGQGLQFLFEYFSETQRNKGNFPGRFSGRQFSNSRSEMNVSTLELGDSALYLCASSFGPDYYEQYFGPGTRLTVT.

This clone was seen more than once but under ten times. CDR3 bases: TGTGCCAGCAGTTACTCTGGCGGCTATGGCTACACCTTC. Translation: CASSYSGGYGYTF. This chain uses TRBV6-5 with TRBJ1-2; D unresolved. Germline V gene data show CDR1 as MNHEY and CDR2 as SVGAGI. This CDR3 region has 13 residues. The V end was cut by 0 bases, the J end by 4 bases, with 6 bases between.

J is TRBJ2-1 and V is TRBV14; D ambiguous. The CDR3 contains 17 residues. Germline V gene data show CDR1 as SGHDN and CDR2 as FVKESK. Trimming stripped 1 base from V and 0 bases from J, with 13 bases between. The CDR3 DNA reads as TGTGCCAGCAGCCAAGTCGGTATCTCGAGCTCCTACAATGAGCAGTTCTTC. Translated, it gives CASSQVGISSSYNEQFF.